The clone carrying this TCR beta chain was detected only a few times. Germline V lookup: CDR1 SEHNR, CDR2 FQNEAQ (reference sequence). V shed 1 base and J shed 5 bases, with 11 bases lying between them. The CDR3 runs to 14 residues. This record belongs to a study of T cell changes during pregnancy in multiple sclerosis. Only in-frame clones appear in the TCRdb table, and some are missing; sequencing was by immunoSEQ multiplex PCR. Here the sample spans some 44,000 clones, roughly 85% being singletons. V and J are TRBV7-9 and TRBJ1-1; D not certain. This sample comprised CD4+ T cells from peripheral blood mononuclear cells, obtained after pregnancy. This TCR was sampled from a female donor with multiple sclerosis, enrolled in a pregnancy study. The CDR3: CASSLVYGGTEAFF. CDR3 in DNA: TGTGCCAGCAGCTTAGTGTATGGAGGTACTGAAGCTTTCTTT.